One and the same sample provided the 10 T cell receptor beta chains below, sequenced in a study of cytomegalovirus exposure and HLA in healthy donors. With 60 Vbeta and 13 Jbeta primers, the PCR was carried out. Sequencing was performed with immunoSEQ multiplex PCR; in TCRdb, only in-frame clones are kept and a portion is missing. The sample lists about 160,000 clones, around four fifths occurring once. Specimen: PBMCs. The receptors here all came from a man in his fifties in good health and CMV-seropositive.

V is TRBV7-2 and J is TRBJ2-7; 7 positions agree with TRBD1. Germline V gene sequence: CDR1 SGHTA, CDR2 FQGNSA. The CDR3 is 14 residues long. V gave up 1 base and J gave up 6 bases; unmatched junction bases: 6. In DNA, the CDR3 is TGTGCCAGCAGCTTAGTACAGGGGCCCGTCGAGCAGTACTTC. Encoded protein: CASSLVQGPVEQYF.

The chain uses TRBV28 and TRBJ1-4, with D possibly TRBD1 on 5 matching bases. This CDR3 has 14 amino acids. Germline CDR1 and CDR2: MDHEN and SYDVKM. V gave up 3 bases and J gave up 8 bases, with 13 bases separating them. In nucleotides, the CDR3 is TGTGCCAGCAGTTTCCGGGGGTTTGGAGAAAAACTGTTTTTT. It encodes CASSFRGFGEKLFF.

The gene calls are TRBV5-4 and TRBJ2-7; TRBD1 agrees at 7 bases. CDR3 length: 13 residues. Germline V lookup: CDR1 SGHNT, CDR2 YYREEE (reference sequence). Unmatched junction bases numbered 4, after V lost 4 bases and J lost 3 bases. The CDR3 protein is CASSPRDSYEQYF. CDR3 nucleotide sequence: TGTGCCAGCAGCCCCCGGGACAGCTACGAGCAGTACTTC.

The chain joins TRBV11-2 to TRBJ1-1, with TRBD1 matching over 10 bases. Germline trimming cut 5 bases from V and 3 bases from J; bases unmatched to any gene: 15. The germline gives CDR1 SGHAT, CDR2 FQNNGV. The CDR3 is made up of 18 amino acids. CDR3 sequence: CASSADRGRAISDTEAFF. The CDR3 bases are TGTGCCAGCAGCGCCGACAGGGGGCGCGCCATCAGCGACACTGAAGCTTTCTTT.

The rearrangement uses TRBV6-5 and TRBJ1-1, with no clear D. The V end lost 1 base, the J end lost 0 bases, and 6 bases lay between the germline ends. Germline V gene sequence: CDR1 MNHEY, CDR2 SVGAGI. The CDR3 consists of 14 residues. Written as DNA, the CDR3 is TGTGCCAGCAGTTACTTAGAAATGAACACTGAAGCTTTCTTT. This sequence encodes CASSYLEMNTEAFF.

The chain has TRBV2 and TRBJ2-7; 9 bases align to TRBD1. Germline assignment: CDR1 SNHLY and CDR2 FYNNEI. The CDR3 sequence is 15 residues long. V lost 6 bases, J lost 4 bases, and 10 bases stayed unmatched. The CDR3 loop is CASREDRGIMYEQYF. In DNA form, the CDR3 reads TGTGCCAGCAGGGAGGACAGGGGAATTATGTACGAGCAGTACTTC.

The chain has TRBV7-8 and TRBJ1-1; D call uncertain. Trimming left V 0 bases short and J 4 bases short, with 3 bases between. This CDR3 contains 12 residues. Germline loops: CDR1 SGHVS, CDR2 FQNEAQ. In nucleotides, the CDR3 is TGTGCCAGCAGCTTAGCCTTCACTGAAGCTTTCTTT. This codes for CASSLAFTEAFF.

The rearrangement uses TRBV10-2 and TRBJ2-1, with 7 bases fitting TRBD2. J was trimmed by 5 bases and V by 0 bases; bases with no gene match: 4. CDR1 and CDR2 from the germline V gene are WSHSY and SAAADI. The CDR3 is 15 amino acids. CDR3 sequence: CASSESGGPHNEQFF. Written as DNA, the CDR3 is TGCGCCAGCAGTGAGTCGGGAGGGCCCCACAATGAGCAGTTCTTC.

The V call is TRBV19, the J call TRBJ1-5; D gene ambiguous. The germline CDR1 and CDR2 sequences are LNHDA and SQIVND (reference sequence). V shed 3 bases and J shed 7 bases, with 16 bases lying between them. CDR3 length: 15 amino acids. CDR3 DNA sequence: TGTGCCAGTAGTATTTCGGCCAGTCGGGAACAGCCCCAGCATTTT. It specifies CASSISASREQPQHF. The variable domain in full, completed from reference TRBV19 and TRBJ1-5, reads DGGITQSPKYLFRKEGQNVTLSCEQNLNHDAMYWYRQDPGQGLRLIYYSQIVNDFQKGDIAEGYSVSREKKESFPLTVTSAQKNPTAFYLCASSISASREQPQHFGDGTRLSIL.

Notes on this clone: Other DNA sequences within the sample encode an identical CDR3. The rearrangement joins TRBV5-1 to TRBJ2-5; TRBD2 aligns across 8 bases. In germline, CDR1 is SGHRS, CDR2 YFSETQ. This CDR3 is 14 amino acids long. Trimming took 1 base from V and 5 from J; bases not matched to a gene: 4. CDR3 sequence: CASSLRGGQETQYF. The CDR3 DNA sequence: TGCGCCAGCAGCTTGCGGGGGGGCCAGGAGACCCAGTACTTC.